This T cell receptor (beta chain) was found in a study of blood T cell repertoires in COVID-19. Study as a whole: The origin of the acute and convalescent COVID-19 samples was the United States, Italy and Spain. PBMCs, B-cell-depleted T cells, or T cells provided the cDNA or gDNA that made up the material.

In the study's own analysis: Amplification with reference gene primers provided the estimates of nucleated cell counts. This table comes from immunoSEQ multiplex PCR, and its TCRdb copy is limited to in-frame clones, with some not included. That table supplies the V and J calls and clone size; D and trimming were determined from the DNA. Found here are about 80,000 clones, roughly four fifths of them singletons; the top ten hold approximately 15%. Germline lookup yields CDR1 WSHSY and CDR2 SAAADI. This CDR3 has 16 amino acids. The V and J ends lost 2 bases and 7 bases respectively, with 18 bases between them.

The specimen was peripheral blood. V is TRBV10-2 and J is TRBJ2-1, with D perhaps matching TRBD2 (6 bases). The clonotype comes from a man aged 65-85 years with active or convalescent COVID-19. The CDR3 is CASSEPGEYRKNEQFF. DNA for the CDR3: TGCGCCAGCAGTGAGCCGGGGGAGTATCGTAAAAATGAGCAGTTCTTC.